These 31 T cell receptor beta chains originate from one sample sequenced in a study of regulatory T cells in long-lasting Graves disease (dated by TCRdb to about 2021). Libraries came from multiplex PCR. The sequencer was an Illumina HiSeq 4000. TCR beta libraries were built with iRepertoire HTBI primers and Arm-PCR amplification of CDR3 regions. TCRdb trimmed the raw reads at Q25, called clones with MiXCR and kept productive beta chains. Under each unique CDR3 protein, matching rows form one entry showing the most common genes and DNA. Present in this sample are some 400,000 distinct CDR3 sequences, under 15% of which were seen just once. Over 15% of the sample lies in the top ten. According to the study, the label for this sample's time point signals: newly diagnosed GD, antithyroid drugs for less than 3 months. For both TCR sequencing and RNA sequencing, RNA was extracted from PBMCs using TRIzol.

The same data also went into a second study, on T cells in Graves' hyperthyroidism and ophthalmopathy.

Specimen: peripheral blood mononuclear cells (PBMCs), collected at new diagnosis, from a patient treated with antithyroid drugs. All receptors derive from a woman aged 25 to 45 with Graves disease. Donor details come from another sample of the same person, matched by shared clones.

This clonotype was found many times. The chain carries TRBV12-5 and TRBJ2-1, with 7 bases identical to TRBD2. With V trimmed by 11 bases and J by 9 bases, 13 bases remained unmatched. The CDR3 contains 13 residues. Germline CDR1 LGHNT, CDR2 FRNRAP. For the CDR3, the DNA is TGTGCTTCCCTCTTAGGGCGGGAGCGTGAGCAGTTCTTC. Its translation: CASLLGREREQFF.

Regarding this clonotype: This sequence may be a read error, since a much larger clone differs from it by one base. The J gene is TRBJ1-5, the V gene TRBV18, with no clear D. Germline V CDR1 and CDR2: KGHSH, LQKENI. V lost 3 bases, J lost 3 bases, and 12 bases lay in between. The CDR3 has 15 residues. Written as DNA, the CDR3 is TGTGCCAGCTCACCGCCGTCGGGCGCCAATCAGCCCCAGCATTTT. Residues: CASSPPSGANQPQHF.

This clonotype was found many times. The chain combines TRBV7-9 with TRBJ2-1; 11 nucleotides match TRBD2. The germline gives CDR1 SEHNR, CDR2 FQNEAQ (reference sequence). V was pared by 2 bases and J by 4 bases, with 10 bases of the junction left unmatched. The CDR3 covers 18 residues. The CDR3 protein is CASSLIQLSSGRYNEQFF. CDR3 DNA: TGTGCCAGCAGCTTAATACAACTATCTAGCGGGAGGTACAATGAGCAGTTCTTC.

The V call is TRBV7-6, the J call TRBJ2-1; tentative D call: TRBD1 (5 bases). Germline assignment: CDR1 SGHVS and CDR2 FNYEAQ. The CDR3 spans 16 residues. V shed 0 bases and J shed 6 bases, with 15 bases lying between them. CDR3 protein: CASSLAGLETLNEQFF. Here the CDR3 DNA reads TGTGCCAGCAGCTTAGCGGGGCTAGAAACCCTCAATGAGCAGTTCTTC.

This clonotype was observed many times. The CDR3: CATSDPPSGKPTDTQYF. The DNA of the CDR3 is TGTGCCACCAGTGACCCCCCTAGCGGGAAGCCCACAGATACGCAGTATTTT. The V gene is TRBV24-1, the J gene TRBJ2-3; 9 bases are shared with TRBD2. Germline assignment: CDR1 KGHDR and CDR2 SFDVKD. With 4 bases clipped from V and 2 bases from J, the junction kept 9 bases outside the gene matches. The CDR3 is 17 amino acids.

There are a few counts of this clonotype. The CDR3 loop reads CASREVAGGRNEQFF. CDR3 bases: TGCGCCAGCAGGGAAGTTGCGGGAGGACGCAATGAGCAGTTCTTC. The J gene is TRBJ2-1, the V gene TRBV5-1; 8 nucleotides agree with TRBD2. This CDR3 is built from 15 residues. The V gene's germline CDR1 is SGHRS and CDR2 YFSETQ. Germline trimming cut 5 bases from V and 6 bases from J; bases unmatched to any gene: 10.

This clonotype was counted many times. Here the CDR3 reads CASSEGPRRSEQYF. The CDR3 DNA reads TGCGCCAGCAGTGAGGGACCCCGCCGATCCGAGCAGTACTTC. The chain has TRBV10-1 and TRBJ2-7; no firm D call. Germline assignment: CDR1 WNHNN and CDR2 SYGVQD (reference sequence). The CDR3 runs to 14 residues. The germline V and J ends were trimmed by 2 bases and 6 bases, with 14 bases remaining between them.

This clonotype was observed many times. The J gene is TRBJ1-1, the V gene TRBV9, with a weak D call TRBD1 (5 bases). The V and J ends lost 0 bases and 10 bases respectively, with 10 bases between them. Per the germline V gene, CDR1 is SGDLS and CDR2 is YYNGEE. The CDR3 runs to 12 residues. CDR3 sequence (DNA): TGTGCCAGCAGCGTAGCGGGGGGTAGAGCTTTCTTT. Translating it yields CASSVAGGRAFF.

The chain uses TRBV2 and TRBJ2-1, with 7 bases that match TRBD1. The V gene end was trimmed by 4 bases and the J gene end by 0 bases; junction bases not matched to a gene: 6. The germline CDR1 and CDR2 sequences are SNHLY and FYNNEI. This CDR3 comprises 16 residues. The DNA of the CDR3 is TGTGCCAGCAGTGCTCCCGGGACAGACTCCTACAATGAGCAGTTCTTC. Its translation is CASSAPGTDSYNEQFF.

V gene TRBV4-1 combines with J gene TRBJ1-2, with D perhaps matching TRBD1 (5 bases). The ends were cut back, 4 bases at V and 8 bases at J, with 23 bases in the middle. The CDR3 runs 16 residues. The germline gives CDR1 MGHRA, CDR2 YSYEKL. The CDR3 protein is CASSLSWDGALGGYTF. The CDR3 bases are TGCGCCAGCAGCCTGTCTTGGGACGGTGCCTTAGGAGGCTACACCTTC.

This clonotype was observed many times. The CDR3 sequence: CASSHNSGYNEQFF. CDR3 nucleotide sequence: TGTGCCAGCAGCCATAATAGCGGTTACAATGAGCAGTTCTTC. This chain connects TRBV3-1 to TRBJ2-1, with D possibly TRBD2 on 6 matching bases. CDR1 LGHDT and CDR2 YNNKEL come from the germline V gene (reference sequence). This CDR3 has 14 amino acids. V was clipped by 3 bases and J by 4 bases, with 10 bases between them.

This clonotype was seen many times. J is TRBJ1-1 and V is TRBV29-1; 7 bases agree with TRBD1. Germline V gene lookup returns CDR1 SQVTM and CDR2 ANQGSEA. CDR3 size: 13 residues. V lost 8 bases to trimming and J lost 1 base; unmatched junction nucleotides: 7. CDR3 in amino acids: CSTQTGSNTEAFF. CDR3 bases: TGCAGCACCCAGACAGGGTCGAACACTGAAGCTTTCTTT.

This clonotype was detected ten times or more. This rearrangement joins TRBV30 to TRBJ1-1; 7 nucleotides line up with TRBD1. J was trimmed by 11 bases and V by 0 bases; bases with no gene match: 9. CDR3 length: 13 amino acids. Looked up from germline, CDR1 is GTSNPN and CDR2 is SVGIG (reference sequence). The CDR3 bases are TGTGCCTGGAGTGTAGGACAGGTGAAACGGGCTTTCTTT. The encoded protein is CAWSVGQVKRAFF.

J is TRBJ2-4 and V is TRBV4-1, with 8 nucleotides matching TRBD2. V lost 2 bases and J lost 3; bases outside the gene matches: 6. The CDR3 loop spans 16 amino acids. Germline CDR1 MGHRA, CDR2 YSYEKL. The CDR3, as DNA: TGCGCCAGCAGCCAAACCGAAGCGGGAGTCAAAAACATTCAGTACTTC. This codes for CASSQTEAGVKNIQYF.

This clonotype was seen ten or more times. The CDR3 carries no conserved terminal phenylalanine or tryptophan, so it likely arises from a read error. It is unclear where the CDR3 begins or ends on the DNA, so no DNA is shown, and the CDR3 is as TCRdb lists it. The CDR3 spells CATSREGTVIL. This chain joins TRBV15 and TRBJ2-7; the table's D gene call, TRBD1, was not cross checked with the DNA. The CDR3 sequence runs 11 residues, both termini included. Germline assignment: CDR1 LNHNV and CDR2 YYDKDF (reference sequence).

The genes are TRBV4-1 and TRBJ1-5; TRBD1 might be the D (6 bases). This CDR3 is built from 15 residues. Germline V gene sequence: CDR1 MGHRA, CDR2 YSYEKL. The ends were cut back, 1 base at V and 0 bases at J, with 7 bases in the middle. The CDR3 region is CASSQGTDSNQPQHF. The CDR3 DNA sequence: TGCGCCAGCAGCCAAGGGACAGATAGCAATCAGCCCCAGCATTTT.

The chain recombines TRBV5-4 with TRBJ2-3; no clear D gene. This CDR3 is 13 amino acids long. Germline-derived CDR1 and CDR2 are SGHNT and YYREEE (reference sequence). Trimming took 4 bases from V and 8 from J, leaving 14 bases between them. CDR3: CASSLERVITQYF. CDR3 nucleotide sequence: TGTGCCAGCAGCCTAGAAAGAGTCATTACGCAGTATTTT.

This clonotype was seen only a few times. The chain has TRBV20-1 and TRBJ2-7; 11 nucleotides agree with TRBD2. The CDR3 is 14 amino acids. Germline V gene data show CDR1 as DFQATT and CDR2 as SNEGSKA (reference sequence). J gave up 3 bases and V 5 bases, and 6 bases lay outside the gene matches. CDR3 region: CSALLAGGNYEQYF. DNA for the CDR3: TGCAGTGCTTTGTTAGCGGGAGGGAACTACGAGCAGTACTTC.

This clonotype appeared once. Relative to the germline gene, one junction end is altered; a read error may explain this. The chain recombines TRBV3-1 with TRBJ2-1; D uncertain. Germline V gives CDR1 LGHDT, CDR2 YNNKEL (reference sequence). CDR3 length: 14 residues. CDR3 nucleotides: TGTGCCAGCGGCCAACGGGTCGTCGACAATGAGCAGTTCTTC. As protein: CASGQRVVDNEQFF.

This chain links TRBV19 with TRBJ2-5; D might be TRBD2 (7 bases). CDR1 is LNHDA, CDR2 SQIVND, per germline (reference sequence). The CDR3 is 16 residues long. V lost 3 bases to trimming and J lost 5 bases, with 19 bases between them. Written as DNA, the CDR3 is TGTGCCAGTAGTATCGGGGGGAGGGCGAGGGGGGAGACCCAGTACTTC. It codes for CASSIGGRARGETQYF. Based on the CDR3 plus reference TRBV19 and TRBJ2-5, the full variable domain is DGGITQSPKYLFRKEGQNVTLSCEQNLNHDAMYWYRQDPGQGLRLIYYSQIVNDFQKGDIAEGYSVSREKKESFPLTVTSAQKNPTAFYLCASSIGGRARGETQYFGPGTRLLVL.

The table lists this clonotype with many counts. CDR3 nucleotides: TGTGCCAGCAGCTCACCTTACAGGGGAAGCAATGAGCAGTTCTTC. It specifies CASSSPYRGSNEQFF. The rearrangement joins TRBV11-2 to TRBJ2-1; 7 nucleotides line up with TRBD1. From germline, CDR1 is SGHAT and CDR2 FQNNGV. This CDR3 has 15 amino acids. Trimming at V came to 4 bases and at J to 6 bases, leaving 9 bases not matched to a gene.

The table lists this clonotype with many counts. V usage is TRBV20-1 and J usage is TRBJ2-7, with D perhaps assigned TRBD1 or TRBD2 (6 bases each). This CDR3 has 12 amino acids. The germline V gene encodes CDR1 DFQATT and CDR2 SNEGSKA (reference sequence). Trimming took off 3 bases at V and 7 bases at J, with 13 bases between the two ends. The CDR3 coding sequence is TGCAGTGCTAGGGGGGGCGCGGGGGAGCAGTACTTC. It specifies CSARGGAGEQYF.

The CDR3 coding sequence is TGTGCCAGCACCCCCCGTGGACAGGGTTTCGATGAGCAGTTCTTC. Translating it yields CASTPRGQGFDEQFF. The chain carries TRBV7-9 and TRBJ2-1; TRBD1 matches at 8 bases. J gave up 8 bases and V 7 bases, and 13 bases lay outside the gene matches. Germline CDR1 and CDR2: SEHNR and FQNEAQ (reference sequence). The CDR3 covers 15 residues.

CDR3: CATPSGRNTGELFF. CDR3 nucleotide sequence: TGTGCCACTCCTAGCGGGAGGAACACCGGGGAGCTGTTTTTT. This chain joins TRBV28 and TRBJ2-2; 10 bases fit TRBD2. CDR3 length: 14 amino acids. J lost 1 base, V lost 10 bases, and 3 bases had no gene match. The germline gives CDR1 MDHEN, CDR2 SYDVKM.

The CDR3: CASSLSGSSGQSYEQYF. DNA for the CDR3: TGTGCCAGCAGTTTATCAGGGTCCTCGGGACAGTCCTACGAGCAGTACTTC. This chain connects TRBV27 to TRBJ2-7; 7 positions match TRBD1. The CDR3 runs to 17 residues. Germline CDR1 is MNHEY and CDR2 is SMNVEV (reference sequence). After removal of 0 bases from V and 1 base from J, the junction contained 9 bases not matched to a gene.

This clonotype came up many times. This chain uses TRBV28 with TRBJ1-2, with D possibly matching TRBD1 (5 bases). CDR1 and CDR2 (germline): MDHEN, SYDVKM. The CDR3 consists of 15 residues. V was clipped by 3 bases and J by 2 bases, with 13 bases between them. CDR3 sequence: CASSFRDWGNYGYTF. CDR3 coding DNA: TGTGCCAGCAGTTTCCGCGATTGGGGCAACTATGGCTACACCTTC.

The sample holds many counts of this clonotype. V gene TRBV11-3 combines with J gene TRBJ2-2; no firm D call. The CDR3 totals 14 residues. The germline V and J ends were trimmed by 0 bases and 8 bases, with 10 bases remaining between them. In germline, CDR1 is SGHNT, CDR2 YENEEA. The CDR3: CASSLDRRVGELFF. DNA of the CDR3: TGTGCCAGCAGCTTAGATCGCCGAGTGGGGGAGCTGTTTTTT.

In its sample, this clonotype was seen a few times. The chain recombines TRBV20-1 with TRBJ2-3; 9 nucleotides match TRBD2. With V trimmed by 0 bases and J by 2 bases, 3 bases remained unmatched. The CDR3 loop spans 15 amino acids. Germline CDR1 is DFQATT and CDR2 is SNEGSKA (reference sequence). CDR3 bases: TGCAGTGCTAGAGATCGGACTAGCGTCACAGATACGCAGTATTTT. It specifies CSARDRTSVTDTQYF.

The sample holds many counts of this clonotype. The gene calls are TRBV19 and TRBJ1-3; D perhaps matches TRBD1 (6 bases). The CDR3 contains 15 residues. The germline V and J ends were trimmed by 3 bases and 4 bases, with 13 bases remaining between them. Germline values: CDR1 LNHDA, CDR2 SQIVND (reference sequence). The chain's CDR3 is CASSIQDSGGNTIYF. As DNA, the CDR3 is TGTGCCAGTAGTATCCAGGACAGTGGCGGAAACACCATATATTTT. The entire variable domain, with the rest obtained from reference TRBV19 and TRBJ1-3, is as follows: DGGITQSPKYLFRKEGQNVTLSCEQNLNHDAMYWYRQDPGQGLRLIYYSQIVNDFQKGDIAEGYSVSREKKESFPLTVTSAQKNPTAFYLCASSIQDSGGNTIYFGEGSWLTVV.

This clonotype was detected a few times. CDR3 protein: CASRLAAGTSHTDTQYF. The CDR3 bases are TGTGCCAGCAGGCTAGCAGCCGGGACTAGCCACACAGATACGCAGTATTTT. The rearrangement joins TRBV7-2 to TRBJ2-3; 9 bases match TRBD2. CDR3 length equals 17 residues. From germline, CDR1 is SGHTA and CDR2 FQGNSA. Trimming at V came to 6 bases and at J to 2 bases, leaving 12 bases not matched to a gene. Based on the CDR3 plus reference TRBV7-2 and TRBJ2-3, the full variable domain is GAGVSQSPSNKVTEKGKDVELRCDPISGHTALYWYRQSLGQGLEFLIYFQGNSAPDKSGLPSDRFSAERTGGSVSTLTIQRTQQEDSAVYLCASRLAAGTSHTDTQYFGPGTRLTVL.

This clonotype was picked up a small number of times. This rearrangement joins TRBV10-3 to TRBJ2-2; D ambiguous. Trimming shortened V by 6 bases and J by 7 bases, and 9 bases separated the two germline ends. In germline, CDR1 is ENHRY, CDR2 SYGVKD. The CDR3 length is 12 residues. The CDR3 spells CAIREVVGELFF. The CDR3 nucleotides read TGTGCCATCAGAGAGGTTGTCGGGGAGCTGTTTTTT.